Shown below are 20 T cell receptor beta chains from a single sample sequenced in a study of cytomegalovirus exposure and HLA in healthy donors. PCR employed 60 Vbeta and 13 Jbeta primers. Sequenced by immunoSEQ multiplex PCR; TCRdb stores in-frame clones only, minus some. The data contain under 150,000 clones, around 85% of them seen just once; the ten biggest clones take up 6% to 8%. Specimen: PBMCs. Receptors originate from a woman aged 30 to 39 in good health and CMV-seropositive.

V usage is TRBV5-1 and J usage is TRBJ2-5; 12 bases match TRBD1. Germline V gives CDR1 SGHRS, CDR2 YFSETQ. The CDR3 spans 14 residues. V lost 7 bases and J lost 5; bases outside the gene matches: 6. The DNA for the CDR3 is TGCGCCAGCCTTCCGGGACAGGGGGCGGAGACCCAGTACTTC. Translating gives CASLPGQGAETQYF.

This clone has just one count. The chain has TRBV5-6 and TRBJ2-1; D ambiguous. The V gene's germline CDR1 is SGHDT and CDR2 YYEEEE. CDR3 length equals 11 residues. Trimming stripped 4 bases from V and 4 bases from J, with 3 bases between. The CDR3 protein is CASSHYNEQFF. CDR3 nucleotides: TGTGCCAGCAGCCATTACAATGAGCAGTTCTTC.

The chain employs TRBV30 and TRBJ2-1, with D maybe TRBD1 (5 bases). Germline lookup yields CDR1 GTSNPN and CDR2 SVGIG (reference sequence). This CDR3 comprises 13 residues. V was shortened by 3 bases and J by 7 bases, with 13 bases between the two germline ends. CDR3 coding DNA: TGTGCCTGGAGCGCCTCAGGGCTGAATGAGCAGTTCTTC. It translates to CAWSASGLNEQFF.

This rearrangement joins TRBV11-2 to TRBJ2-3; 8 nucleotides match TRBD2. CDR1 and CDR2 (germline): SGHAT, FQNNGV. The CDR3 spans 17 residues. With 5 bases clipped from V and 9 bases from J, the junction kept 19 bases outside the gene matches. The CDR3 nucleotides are TGTGCCAGCAGCCGGCAGCCAGCGGGGGCCCCTTTAGGGACGCAGTATTTT. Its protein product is CASSRQPAGAPLGTQYF.

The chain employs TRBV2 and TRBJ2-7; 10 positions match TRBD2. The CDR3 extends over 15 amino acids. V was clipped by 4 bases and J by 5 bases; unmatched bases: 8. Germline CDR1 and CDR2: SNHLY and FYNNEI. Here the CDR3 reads CASSAILAGENEQYF. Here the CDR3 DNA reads TGTGCCAGCAGTGCCATCCTAGCGGGAGAAAACGAGCAGTACTTC.

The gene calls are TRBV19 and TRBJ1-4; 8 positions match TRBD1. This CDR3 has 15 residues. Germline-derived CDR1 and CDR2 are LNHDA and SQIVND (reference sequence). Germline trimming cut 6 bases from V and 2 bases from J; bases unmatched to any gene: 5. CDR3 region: CASSDRGSTNEKLFF. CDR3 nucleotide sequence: TGTGCCAGTAGCGACAGGGGCTCGACTAATGAAAAACTGTTTTTT.

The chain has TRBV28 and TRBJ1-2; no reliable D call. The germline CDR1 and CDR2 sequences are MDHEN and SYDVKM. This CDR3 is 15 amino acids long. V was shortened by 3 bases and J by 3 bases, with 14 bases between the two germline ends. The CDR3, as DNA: TGTGCCAGCAGTTTGACTGGGTTGGGTTACTATGGCTACACCTTC. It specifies CASSLTGLGYYGYTF.

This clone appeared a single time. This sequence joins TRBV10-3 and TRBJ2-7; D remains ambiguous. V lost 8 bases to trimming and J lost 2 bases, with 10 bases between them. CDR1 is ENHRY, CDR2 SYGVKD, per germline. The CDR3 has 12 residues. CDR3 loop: CAIGGGPYEQYF. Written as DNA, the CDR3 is TGTGCCATCGGTGGCGGCCCCTACGAGCAGTACTTC.

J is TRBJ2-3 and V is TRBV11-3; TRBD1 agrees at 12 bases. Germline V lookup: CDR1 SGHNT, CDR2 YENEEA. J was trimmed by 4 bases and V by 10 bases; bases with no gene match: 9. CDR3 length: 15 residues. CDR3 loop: CATSPGQGASDTQYF. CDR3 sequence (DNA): TGTGCCACTAGCCCGGGACAGGGGGCTTCAGATACGCAGTATTTT.

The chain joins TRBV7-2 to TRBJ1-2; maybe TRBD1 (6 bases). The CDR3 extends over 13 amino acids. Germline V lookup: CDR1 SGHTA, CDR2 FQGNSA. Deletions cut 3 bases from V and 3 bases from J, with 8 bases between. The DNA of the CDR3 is TGTGCCAGCAGCTTGGACAGCTACTATGGCTACACCTTC. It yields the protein CASSLDSYYGYTF.

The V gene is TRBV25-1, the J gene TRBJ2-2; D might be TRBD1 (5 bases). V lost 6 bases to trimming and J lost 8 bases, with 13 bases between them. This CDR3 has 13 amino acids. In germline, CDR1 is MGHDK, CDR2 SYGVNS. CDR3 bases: TGTGCCAGCAGCGGACACCCGAGAGGGGAGCTGTTTTTT. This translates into CASSGHPRGELFF.

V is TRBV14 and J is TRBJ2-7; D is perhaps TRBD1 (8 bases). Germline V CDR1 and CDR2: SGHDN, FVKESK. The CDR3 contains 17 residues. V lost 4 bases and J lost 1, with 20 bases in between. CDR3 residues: CASSPRRGGQVSYEQYF. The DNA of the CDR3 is TGTGCCAGCAGCCCCCGAAGGGGGGGACAGGTGTCCTACGAGCAGTACTTC.

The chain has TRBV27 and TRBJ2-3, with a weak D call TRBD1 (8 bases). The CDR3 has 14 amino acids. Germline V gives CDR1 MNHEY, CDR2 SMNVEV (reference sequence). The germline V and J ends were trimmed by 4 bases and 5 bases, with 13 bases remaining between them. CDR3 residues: CASSSTGGGDTQYF. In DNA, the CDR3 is TGTGCCAGCAGTTCCACAGGGGGGGGAGATACGCAGTATTTT.

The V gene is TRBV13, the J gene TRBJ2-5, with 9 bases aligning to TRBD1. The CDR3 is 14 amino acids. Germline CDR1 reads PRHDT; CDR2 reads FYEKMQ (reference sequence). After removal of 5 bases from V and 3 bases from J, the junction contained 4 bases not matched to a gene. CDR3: CASSPRTGEETQYF. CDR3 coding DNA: TGTGCCAGCAGCCCACGGACAGGGGAAGAGACCCAGTACTTC.

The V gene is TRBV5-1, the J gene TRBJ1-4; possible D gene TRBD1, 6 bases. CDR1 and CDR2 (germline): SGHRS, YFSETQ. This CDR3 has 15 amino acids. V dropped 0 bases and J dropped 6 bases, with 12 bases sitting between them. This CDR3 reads CASSLGQGKDEKLFF. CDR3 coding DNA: TGCGCCAGCAGCTTGGGCCAGGGGAAGGATGAAAAACTGTTTTTT.

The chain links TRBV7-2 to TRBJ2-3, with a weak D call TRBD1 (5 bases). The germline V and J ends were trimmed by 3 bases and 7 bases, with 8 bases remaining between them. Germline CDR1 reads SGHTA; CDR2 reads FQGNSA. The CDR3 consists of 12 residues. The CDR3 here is CASSFQGNTQYF. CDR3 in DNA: TGTGCCAGCAGCTTCCAGGGAAATACGCAGTATTTT.

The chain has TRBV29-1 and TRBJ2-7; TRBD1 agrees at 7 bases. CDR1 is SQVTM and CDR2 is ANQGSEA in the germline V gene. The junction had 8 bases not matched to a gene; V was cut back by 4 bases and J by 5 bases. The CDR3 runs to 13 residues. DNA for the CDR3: TGCAGCGTTGGAGGGGGCCGACGTAACGAGCAGTACTTC. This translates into CSVGGGRRNEQYF.

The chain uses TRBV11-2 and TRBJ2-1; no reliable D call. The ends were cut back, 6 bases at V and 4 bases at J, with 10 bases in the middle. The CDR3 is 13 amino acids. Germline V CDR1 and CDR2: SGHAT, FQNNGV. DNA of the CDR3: TGTGCCAGCAGAATGACTCATTACAATGAGCAGTTCTTC. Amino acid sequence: CASRMTHYNEQFF.

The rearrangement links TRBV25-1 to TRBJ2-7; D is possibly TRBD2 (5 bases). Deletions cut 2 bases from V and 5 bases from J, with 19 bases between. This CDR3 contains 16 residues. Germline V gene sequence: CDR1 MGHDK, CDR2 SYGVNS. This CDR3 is CASSEPAGGGRNEQYF. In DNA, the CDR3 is TGTGCCAGCAGTGAACCCGCGGGCGGTGGCCGCAACGAGCAGTACTTC.

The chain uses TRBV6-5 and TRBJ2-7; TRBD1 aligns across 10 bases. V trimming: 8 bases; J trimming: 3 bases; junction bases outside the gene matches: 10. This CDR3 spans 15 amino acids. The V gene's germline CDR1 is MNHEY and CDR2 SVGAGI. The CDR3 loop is CASAPTGTGVYEQYF. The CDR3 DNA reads TGTGCCAGCGCCCCCACCGGGACAGGGGTCTACGAGCAGTACTTC.